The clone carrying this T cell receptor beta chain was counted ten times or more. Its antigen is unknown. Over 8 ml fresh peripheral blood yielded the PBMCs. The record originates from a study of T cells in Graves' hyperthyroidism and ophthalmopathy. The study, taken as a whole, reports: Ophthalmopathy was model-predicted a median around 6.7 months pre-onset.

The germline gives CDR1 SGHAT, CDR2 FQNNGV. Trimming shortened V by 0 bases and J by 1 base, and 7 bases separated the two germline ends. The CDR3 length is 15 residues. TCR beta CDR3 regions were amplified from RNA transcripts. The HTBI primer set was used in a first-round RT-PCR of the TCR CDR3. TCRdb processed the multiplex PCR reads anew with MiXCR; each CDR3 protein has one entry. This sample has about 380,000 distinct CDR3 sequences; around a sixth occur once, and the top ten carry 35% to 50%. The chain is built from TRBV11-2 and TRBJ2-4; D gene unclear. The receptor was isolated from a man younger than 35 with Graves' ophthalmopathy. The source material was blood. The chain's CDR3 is CASSLDVVAKNIQYF. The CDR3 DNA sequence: TGTGCCAGCAGCTTAGATGTGGTTGCCAAAAACATTCAGTACTTC. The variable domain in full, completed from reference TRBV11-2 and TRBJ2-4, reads EAGVAQSPRYKIIEKRQSVAFWCNPISGHATLYWYQQILGQGPKLLIQFQNNGVVDDSQLPKDRFSAERLKGVDSTLKIQPAKLEDSAVYLCASSLDVVAKNIQYFGAGTRLSVL.